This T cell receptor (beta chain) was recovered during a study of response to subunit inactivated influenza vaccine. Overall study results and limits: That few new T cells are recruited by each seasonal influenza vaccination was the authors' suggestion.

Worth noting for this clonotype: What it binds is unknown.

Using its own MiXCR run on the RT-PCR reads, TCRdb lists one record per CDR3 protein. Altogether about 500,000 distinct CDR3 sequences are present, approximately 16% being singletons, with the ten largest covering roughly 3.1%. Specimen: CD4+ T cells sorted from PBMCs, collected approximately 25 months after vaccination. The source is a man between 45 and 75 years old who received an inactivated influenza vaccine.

The CDR3 sequence: CSASGTSGRATGELFF. For the CDR3, the DNA is TGCAGTGCTAGCGGGACTAGCGGGAGGGCCACCGGGGAGCTGTTTTTT. V and J are TRBV20-1 and TRBJ2-2; TRBD2 aligns across 16 bases. This CDR3 is built from 16 residues. V gave up 3 bases and J gave up 4 bases; unmatched junction bases: 2. Germline CDR1 reads DFQATT; CDR2 reads SNEGSKA (reference sequence).